This T cell receptor (beta chain) came from a study of T cell repertoires in cytomegalovirus infection. TCRdb re-derived calls from the reads in MiXCR, one entry per CDR3 protein. Among about 920,000 distinct CDR3 sequences listed, under 40% were seen once. Concerning this clonotype: The target antigen is unknown.

The CDR3 runs to 14 residues. Germline V gene data show CDR1 as MGHRA and CDR2 as YSYEKL. V trimming: 0 bases; J trimming: 5 bases; junction bases outside the gene matches: 3. This TCR was recovered from a human donor in good health (CMV status not recorded). Some clones in this sample may be carry-over from other donors' samples. The source was cultured CD8+ T cells from PBMCs, collected from culture after CMV antigen stimulation. The chain is built from TRBV4-1 and TRBJ2-5, with 7 bases that match TRBD2. The CDR3 region has the DNA TGCGCCAGCAGCCAAGAGGGGGGGATGGAGACCCAGTACTTC. Translated: CASSQEGGMETQYF.